The source of this T cell receptor beta chain is a study of T cells after yellow fever vaccination. The CDR3 loop spans 15 amino acids. V was cut by 6 bases and J by 2 bases, with 16 bases left in between. CDR1 and CDR2 from the germline V gene are MDHEN and SYDVKM. This clonotype has more than one count but fewer than ten. Its target is not known. 5'RACE template switching generated TCR cDNA, adding a universal primer site and UMIs. TCRdb itself ran the 5' RACE reads through MiXCR, one entry per CDR3 protein. The table has hundreds of thousands of distinct CDR3 sequences, over 15% seen once; the top ten hold roughly an eighth. Study results and limitations: Most primary-vaccination clones recurred post-booster (roughly 97% CD4, around 88% CD8).

The material was PBMCs, obtained 15 days after the yellow fever booster vaccination. The receptor comes from a man aged 30 to 45 who received the YFV17D yellow fever vaccine. The V gene is TRBV28, the J gene TRBJ2-5, with D maybe TRBD2 (6 bases). The CDR3 spells CASRRDSSIQETQYF. CDR3 sequence (DNA): TGTGCCAGCAGACGGGACTCAAGTATTCAAGAGACCCAGTACTTC.